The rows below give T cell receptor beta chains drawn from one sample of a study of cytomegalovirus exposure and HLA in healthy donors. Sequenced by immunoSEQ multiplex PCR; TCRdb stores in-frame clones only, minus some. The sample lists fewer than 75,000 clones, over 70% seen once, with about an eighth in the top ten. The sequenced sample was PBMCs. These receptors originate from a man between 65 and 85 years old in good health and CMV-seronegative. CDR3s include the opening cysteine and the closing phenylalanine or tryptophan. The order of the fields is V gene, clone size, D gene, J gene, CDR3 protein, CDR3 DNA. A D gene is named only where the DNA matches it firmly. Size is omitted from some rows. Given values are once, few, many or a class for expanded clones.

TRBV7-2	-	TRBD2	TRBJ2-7	CASSLATGLAGAVNEQYF	TGTGCCAGCAGCTTAGCCACGGGACTAGCGGGAGCCGTGAACGAGCAGTACTTC
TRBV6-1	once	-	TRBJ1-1	CASSRQGNEAFF	TGTGCCAGCAGTCGGCAGGGCAATGAAGCTTTCTTT
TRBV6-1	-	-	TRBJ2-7	CASSLDMDEQYF	TGTGCCAGCAGCCTGGACATGGACGAGCAGTACTTC
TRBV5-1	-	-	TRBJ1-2	CASSFGEGNSGGYTF	TGCGCCAGCAGCTTCGGGGAGGGGAATTCAGGTGGCTACACCTTC
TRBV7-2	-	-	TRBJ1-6	CASSLYPGSSYNSPLHF	TGTGCCAGCAGCTTATACCCGGGGAGCTCCTATAATTCACCCCTCCACTTT
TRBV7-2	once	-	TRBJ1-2	CASSSKNRDYGYTF	TGTGCCAGCAGCTCAAAAAACAGGGACTATGGCTACACCTTC
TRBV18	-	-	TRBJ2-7	CASSPPGGTAYEQYF	TGTGCCAGCTCACCACCAGGCGGGACAGCTTACGAGCAGTACTTC
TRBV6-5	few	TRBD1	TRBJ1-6	CASSMGQRNSPLHF	TGTGCCAGCAGTATGGGACAGCGGAATTCACCCCTCCACTTT
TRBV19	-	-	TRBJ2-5	CASGRLGGGETQYF	TGTGCCAGTGGGAGACTGGGAGGAGGAGAGACCCAGTACTTC
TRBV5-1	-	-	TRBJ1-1	CASSLQGNTEAFF	TGCGCCAGCAGTTTACAGGGGAACACTGAAGCTTTCTTT
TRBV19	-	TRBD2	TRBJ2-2	CASSIPGLAGAGELFF	TGTGCCAGTAGCATACCGGGACTAGCGGGAGCCGGGGAGCTGTTTTTT
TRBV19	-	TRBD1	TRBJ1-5	CASSMGQVGNQPQHF	TGTGCCAGTAGTATGGGACAGGTGGGGAATCAGCCCCAGCATTTT
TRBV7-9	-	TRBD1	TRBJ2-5	CSSSLDRGHLQETQYF	TGTTCCAGCAGCTTAGACAGGGGGCACCTCCAAGAGACCCAGTACTTC
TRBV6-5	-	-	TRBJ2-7	CASNPSGHKSYEQYF	TGTGCCAGCAACCCCTCGGGACATAAGTCCTACGAGCAGTACTTC
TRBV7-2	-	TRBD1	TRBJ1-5	CASSLQGNNQPQHF	TGTGCCAGCAGCCTACAGGGGAACAATCAGCCCCAGCATTTT
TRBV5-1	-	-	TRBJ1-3	CASSLVATSGNTIYF	TGCGCCAGCAGCTTGGTCGCAACTTCTGGAAACACCATATATTTT
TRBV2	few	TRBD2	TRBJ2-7	CASSGGLAGDRVQQYF	TGTGCCAGCAGTGGGGGACTAGCGGGGGACCGGGTACAGCAGTACTTC
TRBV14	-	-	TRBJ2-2	CASSPNSGELFF	TGTGCCAGCAGCCCCAATTCCGGGGAGCTGTTTTTT
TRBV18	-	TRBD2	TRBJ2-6	CASSPGLASGANVLTF	TGTGCCAGCTCACCGGGACTAGCGTCTGGGGCCAACGTCCTGACTTTC
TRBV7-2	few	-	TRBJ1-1	CASSFVNPNTEAFF	TGTGCCAGCAGCTTCGTTAATCCGAACACTGAAGCTTTCTTT
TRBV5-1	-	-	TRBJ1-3	CASSLEAGALGNTIYF	TGCGCCAGCAGCTTGGAGGCGGGGGCTCTTGGAAACACCATATATTTT
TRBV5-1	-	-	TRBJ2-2	CASSLVPDTGELFF	TGCGCCAGCAGCTTGGTTCCGGACACCGGGGAGCTGTTTTTT
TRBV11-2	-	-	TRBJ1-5	CASSRWPGIDSGNQPQHF	TGTGCCAGCAGCCGTTGGCCTGGAATCGACAGTGGCAATCAGCCCCAGCATTTT
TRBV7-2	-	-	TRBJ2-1	CASSSGEGPQFF	TGTGCCAGCAGCTCGGGAGAGGGGCCGCAGTTCTTC
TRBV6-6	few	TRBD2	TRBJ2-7	CASSLSGGAYEQYF	TGTGCCAGCAGCCTCAGCGGGGGGGCCTACGAGCAGTACTTC
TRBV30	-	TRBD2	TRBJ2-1	CAWSVGGGGFEQFF	TGTGCCTGGAGTGTGGGCGGGGGGGGGTTTGAGCAGTTCTTC
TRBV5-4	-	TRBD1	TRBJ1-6	CASSMGQDYNSPLHF	TGTGCCAGCAGCATGGGACAGGACTATAATTCACCCCTCCACTTT
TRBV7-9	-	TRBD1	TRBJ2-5	CASSSTGVHQETQYF	TGTGCCAGCAGCTCGACAGGGGTTCACCAAGAGACCCAGTACTTC
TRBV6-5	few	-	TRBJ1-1	CASSYSLSENTEAFF	TGTGCCAGCAGTTACTCGCTAAGCGAGAACACTGAAGCTTTCTTT
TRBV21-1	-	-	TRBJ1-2	CASSTQQGAANYGYTF	TGTGCCAGCAGCACACAACAGGGGGCAGCTAACTATGGCTACACCTTC
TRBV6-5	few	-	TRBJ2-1	CASRSLAGEQFF	TGTGCCAGCAGAAGCTTAGCTGGGGAGCAGTTCTTC
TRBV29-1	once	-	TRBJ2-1	CSASGRVNNEQFF	TGCAGCGCTTCGGGTCGAGTGAACAATGAGCAGTTCTTC
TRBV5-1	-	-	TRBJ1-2	CASSLGRGGGYTF	TGCGCCAGCAGCTTGGGCAGGGGCGGTGGCTACACCTTC
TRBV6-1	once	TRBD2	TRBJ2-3	CASSGWGLAGNTDTQYF	TGTGCCAGCAGTGGATGGGGGCTAGCGGGGAACACAGATACGCAGTATTTT
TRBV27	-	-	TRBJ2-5	CASSFRRDQETQYF	TGTGCCAGCAGTTTTCGCAGGGACCAAGAGACCCAGTACTTC
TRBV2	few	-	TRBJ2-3	CASKLGLEKDTQYF	TGTGCCAGCAAACTAGGACTGGAGAAAGATACGCAGTATTTT
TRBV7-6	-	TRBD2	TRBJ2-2	CASSSRTSGPTGELFF	TGTGCCAGCAGCTCCCGGACTAGCGGGCCCACCGGGGAGCTGTTTTTT
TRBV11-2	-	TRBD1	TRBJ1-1	CASSWGDRGMNTEAFF	TGTGCCAGCAGCTGGGGGGACAGGGGAATGAACACTGAAGCTTTCTTT
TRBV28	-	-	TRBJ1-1	CASSLMRQGAAFF	TGTGCCAGCAGTCTTATGCGTCAGGGTGCGGCTTTCTTT
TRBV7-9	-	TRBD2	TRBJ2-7	CASSLWTSGGYEQYF	TGTGCCAGCAGCTTATGGACTAGCGGGGGGTACGAGCAGTACTTC
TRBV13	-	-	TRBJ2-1	CASSSPDGGYYNEQFF	TGTGCCAGCAGCTCCCCCGACGGCGGGTATTACAATGAGCAGTTCTTC
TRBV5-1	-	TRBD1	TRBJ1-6	CASSLDGTGGSPLHF	TGCGCCAGCAGCTTGGATGGCACAGGGGGTTCACCCCTCCACTTT
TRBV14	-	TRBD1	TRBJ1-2	CASSIRQGNYGYTF	TGTGCCAGCAGCATAAGACAGGGGAACTATGGCTACACCTTC
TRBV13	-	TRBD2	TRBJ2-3	CASSSRSSSGGTDTQYF	TGTGCCAGCAGCTCCCGTTCATCTAGCGGGGGCACAGATACGCAGTATTTT
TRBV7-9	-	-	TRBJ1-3	CASTLPTMAHSGNTIYF	TGTGCCAGCACCCTTCCTACTATGGCCCACTCTGGAAACACCATATATTTT
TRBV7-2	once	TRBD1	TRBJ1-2	CASSSARQGAHGYTF	TGTGCCAGCAGCTCGGCGAGACAGGGGGCGCATGGCTACACCTTC
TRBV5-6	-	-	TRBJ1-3	CASTLGGLSGNTIYF	TGTGCCAGCACCTTGGGGGGACTATCCGGAAACACCATATATTTT
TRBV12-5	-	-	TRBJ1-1	CASGRDSLMNTEAFF	TGTGCTAGTGGCCGAGACAGCCTGATGAACACTGAAGCCTTCTTT
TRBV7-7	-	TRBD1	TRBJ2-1	CASSLQQGLEQFF	TGTGCTAGCAGCTTACAACAGGGGCTTGAGCAGTTCTTC
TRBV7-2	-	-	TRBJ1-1	CASSQQGRGYTEAFF	TGTGCCAGCAGCCAGCAAGGGAGGGGTTACACTGAAGCTTTCTTT
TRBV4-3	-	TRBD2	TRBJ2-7	CASSQVASGRYEQYF	TGCGCCAGCAGCCAAGTAGCGAGCGGGAGATACGAGCAGTACTTC
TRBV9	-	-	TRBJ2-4	CASSVLEGLAKNIQYF	TGTGCCAGCAGCGTATTAGAAGGACTAGCCAAAAACATTCAGTACTTC
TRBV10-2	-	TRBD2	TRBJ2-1	CASSTGTSGSYYNEQFF	TGCGCCAGCTCCACCGGGACTAGCGGGAGTTACTACAATGAGCAGTTCTTC
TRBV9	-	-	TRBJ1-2	CASSVDFGSYGYTF	TGTGCCAGCAGCGTAGATTTCGGGAGCTATGGCTACACCTTC
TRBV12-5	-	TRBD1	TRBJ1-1	CASGLHRGSEAFF	TGTGCTAGTGGTTTGCACAGGGGATCTGAAGCTTTCTTT